Listed below are T cell receptor beta chains from one sample, sequenced in a study of T cell repertoires in cytomegalovirus infection. TCRdb analysed the reads with MiXCR anew, one entry per CDR3 protein. The sample lists about 310,000 distinct CDR3 sequences; more than 20% were seen once. These TCRs are of unknown antigen specificity. The source was cultured PBMCs, collected from culture after CMV antigen stimulation. Source of these receptors: a human donor in good health (CMV status not recorded). Some clones in this sample may be carry-over from other donors' samples. CDR3s include the opening cysteine and the closing phenylalanine or tryptophan. D genes are given only for firm matches. Clone sizes are given selectively: once, few, many, or a class where the clone is expanded.

v_gene: TRBV11-2
d_gene: -
j_gene: TRBJ2-1
abundance: -
CDR3aa: CASSLWEINEQFF
CDR3nt: TGTGCCAGCAGCTTGTGGGAGATCAATGAGCAGTTCTTC

v_gene: TRBV7-3
d_gene: TRBD1
j_gene: TRBJ2-1
abundance: many
CDR3aa: CASSSTGGSYNEQFF
CDR3nt: TGTGCCAGCAGCTCGACAGGGGGCTCCTACAATGAGCAGTTCTTC

v_gene: TRBV5-5
d_gene: -
j_gene: TRBJ2-1
abundance: few
CDR3aa: CASSFGEQFF
CDR3nt: TGTGCCAGCAGCTTCGGCGAGCAGTTCTTC

v_gene: TRBV7-3
d_gene: -
j_gene: TRBJ2-1
abundance: -
CDR3aa: CASSLRGASGYNEQFF
CDR3nt: TGTGCCAGCAGCTTAAGGGGTGCTTCCGGCTACAATGAGCAGTTCTTC

v_gene: TRBV4-1
d_gene: TRBD2
j_gene: TRBJ2-3
abundance: few
CDR3aa: CASSLSWTSSSTDTQYF
CDR3nt: TGCGCCAGCAGCCTTTCGTGGACTAGCAGTAGCACAGATACGCAGTATTTT

v_gene: TRBV6-1
d_gene: -
j_gene: TRBJ1-5
abundance: few
CDR3aa: CASRDFNQPQHF
CDR3nt: TGTGCCAGCAGGGATTTCAATCAGCCCCAGCATTTT

v_gene: TRBV15
d_gene: TRBD1
j_gene: TRBJ2-2
abundance: few
CDR3aa: CATSGTGRENTGELFF
CDR3nt: TGTGCCACCAGCGGGACAGGGAGGGAGAACACCGGGGAGCTGTTTTTT

v_gene: TRBV12-3/TRBV12-4
d_gene: -
j_gene: TRBJ1-5
abundance: many
CDR3aa: CASTVYGAAASGPQHF
CDR3nt: TGTGCCAGCACCGTTTACGGAGCCGCAGCCTCAGGCCCCCAGCATTTT

v_gene: TRBV7-9
d_gene: -
j_gene: TRBJ2-5
abundance: few
CDR3aa: CASSSSVRETQYF
CDR3nt: TGTGCCAGCAGCTCCAGCGTCCGAGAGACCCAGTACTTC

v_gene: TRBV7-2
d_gene: TRBD1
j_gene: TRBJ1-6
abundance: -
CDR3aa: CASTFQGGDNSPLHF
CDR3nt: TGTGCCAGCACTTTCCAGGGGGGGGATAATTCACCCCTCCACTTT

v_gene: TRBV2
d_gene: TRBD2
j_gene: TRBJ2-1
abundance: few
CDR3aa: CASSEGTSGRNVNEQFF
CDR3nt: TGTGCCAGCAGCGAAGGGACTAGCGGGAGAAATGTCAATGAGCAGTTCTTC

v_gene: TRBV20-1
d_gene: -
j_gene: TRBJ2-3
abundance: few
CDR3aa: CSASLSSTDTQYF
CDR3nt: TGCAGTGCTAGTTTGTCAAGCACAGATACGCAGTATTTT

v_gene: TRBV6-1
d_gene: TRBD2
j_gene: TRBJ2-1
abundance: few
CDR3aa: CASSEGIGRGAGNEQFF
CDR3nt: TGTGCCAGCAGTGAGGGTATTGGGCGGGGGGCGGGCAATGAGCAGTTCTTC

v_gene: TRBV12-3/TRBV12-4
d_gene: TRBD1
j_gene: TRBJ1-5
abundance: -
CDR3aa: CASSSPGQVNQPQHF
CDR3nt: TGTGCCAGCAGTTCCCCGGGACAGGTCAATCAGCCCCAGCATTTT

v_gene: TRBV19
d_gene: -
j_gene: TRBJ2-1
abundance: -
CDR3aa: CASAPWTVYNEQFF
CDR3nt: TGTGCCAGTGCTCCTTGGACCGTTTACAATGAGCAGTTCTTC

v_gene: TRBV10-3
d_gene: TRBD2
j_gene: TRBJ2-1
abundance: many
CDR3aa: CAIRPGLAGNGDEQFF
CDR3nt: TGTGCCATCAGACCCGGACTAGCGGGAAATGGGGATGAGCAGTTCTTC

v_gene: TRBV7-2
d_gene: -
j_gene: TRBJ2-1
abundance: many
CDR3aa: CASSLESRPPGNEQFF
CDR3nt: TGTGCCAGCAGCTTAGAAAGTCGGCCTCCTGGCAATGAGCAGTTCTTC

v_gene: TRBV7-2
d_gene: TRBD2
j_gene: TRBJ2-1
abundance: few
CDR3aa: CASSGLAGRTYNEQFF
CDR3nt: TGTGCCAGCAGTGGACTAGCGGGGAGGACCTACAATGAGCAGTTCTTC

v_gene: TRBV4-1
d_gene: -
j_gene: TRBJ1-2
abundance: -
CDR3aa: CASSYATGGLDYGYTF
CDR3nt: TGCGCCAGCAGCTACGCGACAGGTGGGCTAGACTATGGCTACACCTTC

v_gene: TRBV12-3/TRBV12-4
d_gene: -
j_gene: TRBJ1-2
abundance: few
CDR3aa: CASSRRGQNYGYTF
CDR3nt: TGTGCCAGCAGTCGCCGTGGGCAGAACTATGGCTACACCTTC

v_gene: TRBV12-3/TRBV12-4
d_gene: -
j_gene: TRBJ1-1
abundance: -
CDR3aa: CASSLERNTEAFF
CDR3nt: TGTGCCAGCAGTTTAGAACGAAACACTGAAGCTTTCTTT

v_gene: TRBV7-2
d_gene: -
j_gene: TRBJ2-3
abundance: many
CDR3aa: CASSLATAGAEVWLLTDTQYF
CDR3nt: TGTGCCAGCAGCTTAGCGACGGCGGGGGCCGAAGTTTGGCTACTCACAGATACGCAGTATTTT

v_gene: TRBV28
d_gene: -
j_gene: TRBJ2-2
abundance: -
CDR3aa: CASSSSSGLFF
CDR3nt: TGTGCCAGCAGTTCGTCCAGTGGTCTGTTTTTT

v_gene: TRBV5-5
d_gene: -
j_gene: TRBJ2-1
abundance: many
CDR3aa: CASSLEDWSSYNEQFF
CDR3nt: TGTGCCAGCAGCTTGGAGGACTGGAGCTCCTACAATGAGCAGTTCTTC

v_gene: TRBV6-5
d_gene: -
j_gene: TRBJ2-5
abundance: -
CDR3aa: CASSYSGPGAVETQYF
CDR3nt: TGTGCCAGCAGTTACTCGGGCCCGGGGGCGGTTGAGACCCAGTACTTC

v_gene: TRBV29-1
d_gene: TRBD2
j_gene: TRBJ2-2
abundance: -
CDR3aa: CSVRELAENTGELFF
CDR3nt: TGCAGCGTCCGAGAGCTAGCGGAGAACACCGGGGAGCTGTTTTTT

v_gene: TRBV19
d_gene: -
j_gene: TRBJ2-2
abundance: -
CDR3aa: CASSPRTDFTGELFF
CDR3nt: TGTGCCAGTAGTCCGCGGACAGATTTCACCGGGGAGCTGTTTTTT

v_gene: TRBV5-1
d_gene: -
j_gene: TRBJ2-1
abundance: few
CDR3aa: CASSFLGVSYNEQFF
CDR3nt: TGCGCCAGCAGCTTTTTGGGCGTCTCCTACAATGAGCAGTTCTTC

v_gene: TRBV7-6
d_gene: -
j_gene: TRBJ2-6
abundance: few
CDR3aa: CASSPPARGSSGANVLTF
CDR3nt: TGTGCCAGCAGCCCCCCGGCCCGAGGTAGTAGTGGGGCCAACGTCCTGACTTTC

v_gene: TRBV7-2
d_gene: -
j_gene: TRBJ2-2
abundance: many
CDR3aa: CASSNREYGELFF
CDR3nt: TGTGCCAGCAGCAACCGGGAGTACGGGGAGCTGTTTTTT

v_gene: TRBV7-2
d_gene: -
j_gene: TRBJ2-3
abundance: many
CDR3aa: CASSSRLRGDRTDTQYF
CDR3nt: TGTGCCAGCAGCTCCCGGCTGAGGGGGGACCGCACAGATACGCAGTATTTT

v_gene: TRBV19
d_gene: TRBD2
j_gene: TRBJ2-3
abundance: -
CDR3aa: CASTPSGGSADTQYF
CDR3nt: TGTGCCAGTACCCCCTCGGGCGGGAGCGCAGATACGCAGTATTTT

v_gene: TRBV6-2/TRBV6-3
d_gene: TRBD2
j_gene: TRBJ2-5
abundance: few
CDR3aa: CASSDQTSGQETQYF
CDR3nt: TGTGCCAGCAGTGACCAGACTAGCGGGCAAGAGACCCAGTACTTC

v_gene: TRBV2
d_gene: -
j_gene: TRBJ2-2
abundance: few
CDR3aa: CASSADIPTGELFF
CDR3nt: TGTGCCAGCAGCGCGGACATTCCAACCGGGGAGCTGTTTTTT

v_gene: TRBV28
d_gene: TRBD2
j_gene: TRBJ2-7
abundance: -
CDR3aa: CANTPLPPGLAGAVVYEQYF
CDR3nt: TGTGCCAACACACCCCTACCGCCGGGACTAGCGGGAGCGGTCGTCTACGAGCAGTACTTC

v_gene: TRBV4-3
d_gene: -
j_gene: TRBJ1-2
abundance: -
CDR3aa: CASSQTPGNSNYGYTF
CDR3nt: TGCGCCAGCAGCCAAACCCCCGGGAACTCTAACTATGGCTACACCTTC

v_gene: TRBV12-3/TRBV12-4
d_gene: TRBD1
j_gene: TRBJ1-3
abundance: -
CDR3aa: CASSPTSQGARTIYF
CDR3nt: TGTGCCAGCAGCCCCACGAGCCAGGGGGCCAGGACCATATATTTT

v_gene: TRBV14
d_gene: -
j_gene: TRBJ1-3
abundance: -
CDR3aa: CASSHFRAGPGNTIYF
CDR3nt: TGTGCCAGCAGCCATTTCCGTGCAGGGCCTGGAAACACCATATATTTT

v_gene: TRBV3-1
d_gene: -
j_gene: TRBJ1-1
abundance: few
CDR3aa: CASSSSSPGRTEAFF
CDR3nt: TGTGCCAGCAGCTCTTCGTCTCCAGGACGAACTGAAGCTTTCTTT

v_gene: TRBV6-2/TRBV6-3
d_gene: TRBD1
j_gene: TRBJ1-6
abundance: few
CDR3aa: CASSDDRGTSPLHF
CDR3nt: TGTGCCAGCAGTGATGACAGGGGGACTTCACCCCTCCACTTT

v_gene: TRBV28
d_gene: -
j_gene: TRBJ1-1
abundance: few
CDR3aa: CACWRLGGKAFF
CDR3nt: TGTGCCTGCTGGCGGCTTGGAGGTAAAGCTTTCTTT